Shown below are 29 T cell receptor beta chains from a single sample sequenced in a study of T cell repertoires in cytomegalovirus infection. TCRdb processed the reads anew with MiXCR; each CDR3 protein has one entry. This sample has about 490,000 distinct CDR3 sequences, with about 25% found just once. The sequenced sample consisted of PBMCs. Every receptor here comes from a human donor in good health (CMV status not recorded). Some clones in this sample may be carry-over from other donors' samples.

CDR3 loop: CASSSRLQGPNGYTF. As DNA, the CDR3 is TGTGCCAGCAGTTCCCGACTACAGGGGCCTAATGGCTACACCTTC. The J gene is TRBJ1-2, the V gene TRBV12-3 or TRBV12-4; TRBD1 agrees at 7 bases. CDR3 length: 15 amino acids. The J segment lost 6 bases and the V segment lost 4 bases, leaving 11 bases of the junction unmatched.

This chain uses TRBV7-6 with TRBJ2-3; the D is unclear. The V end lost 4 bases, the J end lost 2 bases, and 10 bases lay between the germline ends. The germline V gene encodes CDR1 SGHVS and CDR2 FNYEAQ. This CDR3 is built from 14 residues. The CDR3 DNA is TGTGCCAGCAGCTCACGCCCCTCCACAGATACGCAGTATTTT. Translation: CASSSRPSTDTQYF.

This clonotype was counted a few times. CDR3 in DNA: TGTGCCAGCAGTGTAACCGGACAGGGAAGCAATCAGCCCCAGCATTTT. It translates to CASSVTGQGSNQPQHF. This chain joins TRBV6-1 and TRBJ1-5; 8 positions agree with TRBD1. J gave up 1 base and V 4 bases, and 6 bases lay outside the gene matches. Germline CDR1 is MNHNS and CDR2 is SASEGT. This CDR3 has 16 residues.

V is TRBV20-1 and J is TRBJ1-2; 12 bases agree with TRBD1. From germline, CDR1 is DFQATT and CDR2 SNEGSKA (reference sequence). This CDR3 has 13 residues. Trimming at V came to 5 bases and at J to 8 bases, leaving 6 bases not matched to a gene. The CDR3 reads CSAPGTGGIGYTF. The CDR3 DNA reads as TGCAGTGCTCCCGGGACAGGGGGCATAGGCTACACCTTC.

Ten or more counts support this clonotype. J is TRBJ2-5 and V is TRBV6-5, with 8 bases identical to TRBD1. V gave up 2 bases and J gave up 5 bases; unmatched junction bases: 7. CDR1 and CDR2 from the germline V gene are MNHEY and SVGAGI. The CDR3 is made up of 15 amino acids. Here the CDR3 DNA reads TGTGCCAGCAGTTACCCAGGACAGGGTAGGGAGACCCAGTACTTC. Its protein product is CASSYPGQGRETQYF.

This chain uses TRBV6-2 or TRBV6-3 with TRBJ2-7; TRBD1 matches 10 bases. The CDR3 has 14 residues. Germline CDR1 reads MNHEY; CDR2 reads SVGEGT. The V and J ends lost 8 bases and 0 bases, in that order; junction bases with no gene match: 4. The CDR3 DNA follows: TGTGCCAGCCGGGGACAGGGGAGCTCCTACGAGCAGTACTTC. Translation: CASRGQGSSYEQYF.

The chain recombines TRBV6-2 or TRBV6-3 with TRBJ2-5; TRBD1 agrees at 9 bases. The CDR3 runs 15 residues. The V gene end was trimmed by 7 bases and the J gene end by 8 bases; junction bases not matched to a gene: 14. CDR1 is MNHEY, CDR2 SVGEGT, per germline. Here the CDR3 reads CASTDYWGQGRTQYF. In nucleotides, the CDR3 is TGTGCCAGCACCGATTACTGGGGACAGGGACGTACCCAGTACTTC.

This clonotype occurred many times. The CDR3 region is CASSFWLRGQPQHF. Here the CDR3 DNA reads TGTGCCAGCAGTTTCTGGCTCCGGGGGCAGCCCCAGCATTTT. V and J are TRBV12-3 or TRBV12-4 and TRBJ1-5; D might be TRBD1 (5 bases). V shed 3 bases and J shed 7 bases, with 13 bases lying between them. The CDR3 runs to 14 residues.

This clonotype was observed many times. The gene calls are TRBV7-2 and TRBJ1-1; D uncertain. Trimming removed 2 bases at V and 7 bases at J, with 5 bases between. Per the germline V gene, CDR1 is SGHTA and CDR2 is FQGNSA. CDR3 length: 11 amino acids. CDR3 sequence reads: CASSLRVEAFF. DNA for the CDR3: TGTGCCAGCAGCTTACGGGTTGAAGCTTTCTTT.

This clonotype was found a few times. CDR3 protein: CASSIAGTSGQDTQYF. DNA of the CDR3: TGTGCCAGTAGTATAGCAGGGACTAGCGGCCAAGATACGCAGTATTTT. The J gene is TRBJ2-3, the V gene TRBV19; 11 positions agree with TRBD2. This CDR3 region has 16 residues. Looked up from germline, CDR1 is LNHDA and CDR2 is SQIVND (reference sequence). V lost 1 base to trimming and J lost 5 bases; unmatched junction nucleotides: 5.

The rearrangement uses TRBV5-6 and TRBJ2-7; 7 bases line up with TRBD1. CDR1 and CDR2 from the germline V gene are SGHDT and YYEEEE. J was trimmed by 1 base and V by 4 bases; bases with no gene match: 8. This CDR3 contains 15 residues. CDR3 DNA sequence: TGTGCCAGCAGCCACGACAGGGCGGTTTCCTACGAGCAGTACTTC. The encoded protein is CASSHDRAVSYEQYF.

This clonotype was detected only a few times. The V gene is TRBV2, the J gene TRBJ1-5; no clear D gene. There are 13 residues in the CDR3. V lost 9 bases to trimming and J lost 0 bases, with 9 bases between them. The V gene's germline CDR1 is SNHLY and CDR2 FYNNEI. In nucleotides, the CDR3 is TGTGCCAGTGCAGATAATAGCAATCAGCCCCAGCATTTT. Residues: CASADNSNQPQHF.

This clonotype was detected only a few times. The chain joins TRBV9 to TRBJ2-2, with a possible D match to TRBD2 (6 bases). Germline lookup yields CDR1 SGDLS and CDR2 YYNGEE. The V end was cut by 0 bases, the J end by 5 bases, with 8 bases between. The CDR3 has 14 residues. The CDR3 bases are TGTGCCAGCAGCGTAGGCGGGGATACCGGGGAGCTGTTTTTT. It encodes CASSVGGDTGELFF.

The chain has TRBV6-6 and TRBJ2-7, with 10 bases fitting TRBD1. Germline V gives CDR1 MNHNY, CDR2 SVGAGI (reference sequence). The CDR3 length is 14 residues. J was trimmed by 5 bases and V by 5 bases; bases with no gene match: 6. This CDR3 reads CASSTGTGAHEQYF. As DNA, the CDR3 is TGTGCCAGCAGTACCGGGACAGGGGCCCACGAGCAGTACTTC.

The rearrangement uses TRBV10-3 and TRBJ2-7; 8 positions match TRBD2. CDR3 length equals 14 residues. Unmatched junction bases numbered 9, after V lost 7 bases and J lost 4 bases. Germline V gene lookup returns CDR1 ENHRY and CDR2 SYGVKD. CDR3 bases: TGTGCCATCACCCTAGCGGGCACGAAGTACGAGCAGTACGTC. Encoded protein: CAITLAGTKYEQYV.

This clonotype occurred a few times. V gene TRBV7-8 combines with J gene TRBJ2-2; maybe TRBD2 (5 bases). The germline CDR1 and CDR2 sequences are SGHVS and FQNEAQ. CDR3 length equals 16 residues. V was clipped by 1 base and J by 3 bases, with 12 bases between them. The CDR3 spells CASSLDHWTDTGELFF. CDR3 nucleotides: TGTGCCAGCAGCTTAGATCATTGGACTGACACCGGGGAGCTGTTTTTT.

V and J are TRBV5-5 and TRBJ2-2; D remains ambiguous. V shed 4 bases and J shed 1 base, with 11 bases lying between them. The germline V gene has CDR1 SGHKS and CDR2 YYEKEE (reference sequence). CDR3 length: 15 amino acids. In DNA form, the CDR3 reads TGTGCCAGCAGCCCTTTAACGGGGAACACCGGGGAGCTGTTTTTT. Translation: CASSPLTGNTGELFF.

In its sample, this clonotype was seen a few times. The chain joins TRBV20-1 to TRBJ1-2; TRBD1 might be the D (6 bases). CDR3 size: 12 residues. Trimming removed 2 bases at V and 4 bases at J, with 8 bases between. CDR1 DFQATT and CDR2 SNEGSKA come from the germline V gene (reference sequence). CDR3: CSARTGFYGYTF. The CDR3 coding sequence is TGCAGTGCTAGAACAGGGTTCTATGGCTACACCTTC.

The chain carries TRBV7-6 and TRBJ2-3, with D perhaps matching TRBD2 (5 bases). The V gene's germline CDR1 is SGHVS and CDR2 FNYEAQ. The CDR3 length is 12 residues. V was shortened by 1 base and J by 9 bases, with 8 bases between the two germline ends. For the CDR3, the DNA is TGTGCCAGCAGCTTAGGCGGGCCCACGCAGTATTTT. Encoded protein: CASSLGGPTQYF.

The J gene is TRBJ2-7, the V gene TRBV7-9; 8 nucleotides match TRBD2. The CDR3 runs to 14 residues. The germline V gene encodes CDR1 SEHNR and CDR2 FQNEAQ (reference sequence). With 3 bases clipped from V and 5 bases from J, the junction kept 6 bases outside the gene matches. The CDR3 region is CASSFRGGSHEQYF. CDR3 in DNA: TGTGCCAGCAGCTTTCGGGGGGGGAGCCACGAGCAGTACTTC.

The rearrangement links TRBV5-1 to TRBJ1-4, with no clear D. The germline V gene encodes CDR1 SGHRS and CDR2 YFSETQ. Trimming left V 1 base short and J 7 bases short, with 11 bases between. CDR3 length equals 14 residues. The CDR3 sequence is CASSLTPSAEKLFF. CDR3 in DNA: TGCGCCAGCAGCTTGACTCCTAGTGCTGAAAAACTGTTTTTT.

The chain couples TRBV2 to TRBJ2-7; maybe TRBD2 (5 bases). V gave up 4 bases and J gave up 0 bases, with 13 bases separating them. The germline gives CDR1 SNHLY, CDR2 FYNNEI. The CDR3 has 15 residues. This chain's CDR3 is CASSGWTVSSYEQYF. The DNA for the CDR3 is TGTGCCAGCAGTGGGTGGACTGTGAGCTCCTACGAGCAGTACTTC.

V usage is TRBV28 and J usage is TRBJ1-5; D might be TRBD1 (5 bases). Germline V lookup: CDR1 MDHEN, CDR2 SYDVKM. Trimming shortened V by 5 bases and J by 7 bases, and 18 bases separated the two germline ends. The CDR3 sequence is 15 residues long. The CDR3 is CASSPGEARLQPQHF. Written as DNA, the CDR3 is TGTGCCAGCAGTCCGGGGGAGGCGAGATTGCAGCCCCAGCATTTT.

V is TRBV20-1 and J is TRBJ2-1; D remains ambiguous. Germline values: CDR1 DFQATT, CDR2 SNEGSKA (reference sequence). Deletions cut 2 bases from V and 1 base from J, with 9 bases between. The CDR3 runs to 14 residues. CDR3 bases: TGCAGTGCTAGATTGGGTGTTTCCTACAATGAGCAGTTCTTC. Its protein product is CSARLGVSYNEQFF.

This clonotype has more than one count but fewer than ten. The chain joins TRBV7-6 to TRBJ1-1, with D hard to call. Germline CDR1 is SGHVS and CDR2 is FNYEAQ. CDR3 length: 9 amino acids. V was clipped by 1 base and J by 12 bases, with 3 bases between them. The CDR3 is CASSLVPFF. The DNA for the CDR3 is TGTGCCAGCAGCTTAGTTCCTTTCTTT. The full variable domain, in which reference TRBV7-6 and TRBJ1-1 provide the parts outside the CDR3, is GAGVSQSPRYKVTKRGQDVALRCDPISGHVSLYWYRQALGQGPEFLTYFNYEAQQDKSGLPNDRFSAERPEGSISTLTIQRTEQRDSAMYRCASSLVPFFGQGTRLTVV.

The chain's CDR3 is CASSLAGLAIETQYF. In nucleotides, the CDR3 is TGTGCCAGCAGCTTAGCGGGACTAGCGATAGAGACCCAGTACTTC. The chain is built from TRBV7-8 and TRBJ2-5, with 10 bases lining up with TRBD2. The germline V gene encodes CDR1 SGHVS and CDR2 FQNEAQ. The V and J ends lost 0 bases and 4 bases, in that order; junction bases with no gene match: 2. This CDR3 spans 15 amino acids.

V is TRBV29-1 and J is TRBJ2-7; 9 positions agree with TRBD1. Trimming took 5 bases from V and 5 from J; bases not matched to a gene: 10. The CDR3 runs 14 residues. CDR1 and CDR2 (germline): SQVTM, ANQGSEA. In DNA, the CDR3 is TGCAGCGTTAATCCGGGACAGGGAAAGGACGAGCAGTACTTC. It specifies CSVNPGQGKDEQYF.

This clonotype was observed a handful of times. This chain uses TRBV20-1 with TRBJ2-7, with D unclear. There are 12 residues in the CDR3. CDR1 and CDR2 from the germline V gene are DFQATT and SNEGSKA (reference sequence). V lost 3 bases and J lost 0, with 6 bases in between. CDR3 sequence reads: CSARQRSYEQYF. The CDR3 DNA sequence: TGCAGTGCTAGGCAGCGCTCCTACGAGCAGTACTTC.

The chain recombines TRBV6-1 with TRBJ1-1, with D hard to call. The germline V and J ends were trimmed by 1 base and 8 bases, with 14 bases remaining between them. The CDR3 is made up of 14 amino acids. CDR1 is MNHNS and CDR2 is SASEGT in the germline V gene. The CDR3 protein is CASSEGPGRSEAFF. The CDR3 DNA reads as TGTGCCAGCAGTGAAGGCCCAGGACGCTCCGAAGCTTTCTTT.